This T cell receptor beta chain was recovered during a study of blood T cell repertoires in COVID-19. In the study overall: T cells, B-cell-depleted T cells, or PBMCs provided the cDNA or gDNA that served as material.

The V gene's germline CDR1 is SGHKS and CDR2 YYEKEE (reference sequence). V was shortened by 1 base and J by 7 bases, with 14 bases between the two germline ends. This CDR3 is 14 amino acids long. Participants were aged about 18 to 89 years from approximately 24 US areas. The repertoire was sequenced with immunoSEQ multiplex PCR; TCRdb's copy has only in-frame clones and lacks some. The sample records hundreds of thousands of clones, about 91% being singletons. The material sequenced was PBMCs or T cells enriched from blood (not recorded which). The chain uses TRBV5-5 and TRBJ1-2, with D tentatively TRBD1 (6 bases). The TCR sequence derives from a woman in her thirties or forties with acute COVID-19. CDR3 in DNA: TGTGCCAGCAGCTTGATCCCCCCAGGGGTTGGCTACACCTTC. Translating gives CASSLIPPGVGYTF. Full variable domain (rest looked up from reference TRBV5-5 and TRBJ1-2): DAGVTQSPTHLIKTRGQQVTLRCSPISGHKSVSWYQQVLGQGPQFIFQYYEKEERGRGNFPDRFSARQFPNYSSELNVNALLLGDSALYLCASSLIPPGVGYTFGSGTRLTVV.